The T cell receptor (beta chain) under discussion was sequenced for a study of tumor-infiltrating lymphocytes in primary liver carcinoma. Study details: Productive TCRbeta reads per sample were roughly 3.5 to 7.5 million, not differing by tissue.

The study's findings and limits: CD4+ and CD8+ repertoires could not be compared in these unsorted bulk samples.

The investigators made TCR beta cDNA from 400 to 550 ng total RNA, using a constant-region primer. ARM-PCR was slightly modified, and three nested multiplex PCR rounds with it gave rise to the TCR beta libraries. The opening two PCR rounds, ten to eleven cycles each, paired TRBV1-TRBV30 forward primers with a C-beta reverse primer. TCRdb fed the multiplex PCR reads into MiXCR, producing one record per CDR3 protein. The sample lists 310,000 or so distinct CDR3 sequences, almost 65% seen once, with approximately 5.9% in the top ten. Germline V gives CDR1 SEHNR, CDR2 FQNEAQ (reference sequence). Trimming took 7 bases from V and 4 from J, leaving 9 bases between them. This CDR3 has 12 residues. The authors took blood RNA from unsorted whole blood and also extracted germline DNA. About this clonotype itself: Its antigen is not known.

This receptor was identified in a man between 35 and 55 years old with primary liver carcinoma and hepatitis B virus infection. J is TRBJ2-3 and V is TRBV7-9; D might be TRBD2 (5 bases). The sequenced sample was peripheral blood. The DNA of the CDR3 is TGTGCCAGCAACTCGGAGGCAGATACGCAGTATTTT. Translating it yields CASNSEADTQYF. The complete variable domain, with remaining parts taken from reference TRBV7-9 and TRBJ2-3, reads DTGVSQNPRHKITKRGQNVTFRCDPISEHNRLYWYRQTLGQGPEFLTYFQNEAQLEKSRLLSDRFSAERPKGSFSTLEIQRTEQGDSAMYLCASNSEADTQYFGPGTRLTVL.